This TCR beta chain originates from a study of shared clonotypes between healthy human individuals. Findings and caveats of the study: Collection of samples was limited to blood; tissue repertoires likely differ.

CDR3 size: 15 residues. With 4 bases clipped from V and 8 bases from J, the junction kept 12 bases outside the gene matches. CDR1 is LNHNV and CDR2 is YYDKDF in the germline V gene (reference sequence). Every immunoSEQ plate was one replicate of a subset's evenly spread DNA. Method: immunoSEQ multiplex PCR; TCRdb's copy keeps in-frame clones and lacks some. The data contain hundreds of thousands of clones, about 95% of them seen just once; the ten biggest clones take up over 0.1%. CD45RO-negative cells were positively selected for CCR7, leaving out terminally differentiated effector memory CD45RA+ cells. Concerning this clone: Its specificity is not known.

The sequenced material came from naive CD8+ T cells sorted from blood. This clonotype originated in a woman in her 30s in good health. The chain carries TRBV15 and TRBJ1-2, with 8 bases that match TRBD1. In DNA, the CDR3 is TGTGCCACCAGCAACCCGGACAGGGACCCTTTGGGCTACACCTTC. Translating gives CATSNPDRDPLGYTF.